This is a list of T cell receptor beta chains from one sample in a study of cytotoxic CD8 clonotypes in ibrutinib-treated CLL. Assay: immunoSEQ multiplex PCR; the TCRdb copy retains only in-frame clones and omits some. The data hold about 330,000 clones, with 67% observed a single time. Specimen: PBMCs, collected after 36 months of ibrutinib treatment. Receptors originate from a human donor with chronic lymphocytic leukemia. The CDR3 runs from the conserved cysteine through the conserved F or W. A D gene is named only where the DNA matches it firmly. Some rows have no size entry. The others give once, few or many, or a class for an expanded clone.

>.|TRBD2|TRBJ2-1|TRBV9
TGTGCCAGCAGCGCCATAGGACTAGCGGGGGGGACCCACAATGAGCAGTTCTTC
CASSAIGLAGGTHNEQFF
>few|TRBD2|TRBJ2-5|TRBV10-2
TGCGCCAGCCTTCTAGCGGGAGGTCGTCAAGAGACCCAGTACTTC
CASLLAGGRQETQYF
>few|.|TRBJ2-7|TRBV19
TGTGCCAGTAGTAAGGACGGGGGCTACGAGCAGTACTTC
CASSKDGGYEQYF
>.|TRBD1|TRBJ2-7|TRBV18
TGTGCCAGCTCGACAGGGGGGAAAACCTACGAGCAGTACTTC
CASSTGGKTYEQYF
>.|.|TRBJ1-2|TRBV9
TGTGCCAGCAGCGCCGACGGACTAAGCTATGGCTACACCTTC
CASSADGLSYGYTF
>once|TRBD2|TRBJ2-7|TRBV5-1
TGCGCCAGCGGCCTTAGAGCGGGGCCATACTACGAGCAGTACTTC
CASGLRAGPYYEQYF
>.|.|TRBJ2-3|TRBV19
TGTGCCAGTAGTACCGGGACAGGGTTCGGTAGCGGGGGAGGCACAGATACGCAGTATTTT
CASSTGTGFGSGGGTDTQYF
>few|.|TRBJ2-5|TRBV2
TGTGCCAGCGGGTGGAGTCAAGAGACCCAGTACTTC
CASGWSQETQYF
>few|.|TRBJ2-1|TRBV13
TGTGCCAGCAGCTCCCGGGATCTCCCTTACAATGAGCAGTTCTTC
CASSSRDLPYNEQFF
>.|.|TRBJ1-1|TRBV4-2
TGTGCCAGCAGCCAAGATCCGGGGGGTTCTAGGATGAACACTGAAGCTTTCTTT
CASSQDPGGSRMNTEAFF
>.|.|TRBJ2-7|TRBV5-4
TGTGCCAGCAGCCATGAGAGTCTCGAGCAGTACTTC
CASSHESLEQYF
>.|.|TRBJ2-1|TRBV11-2
TGTGCCAGCAGCCCGCGGGACAAGTACAATGAGCAGTTCTTC
CASSPRDKYNEQFF
>.|TRBD1|TRBJ1-1|TRBV10-3
TGTGCCATCACTAATGACAGGGGAGTCACTGAAGCTTTCTTT
CAITNDRGVTEAFF
>.|TRBD1|TRBJ1-5|TRBV11-2
TGTGCCAGCAGCTTAGCAGGGGGCAGGCAGCCCCAGCATTTT
CASSLAGGRQPQHF
>.|TRBD1|TRBJ2-5|TRBV5-1
TGCGCCAGCAGCCTAGGATTCGGACAGGTAGAGACCCAGTACTTC
CASSLGFGQVETQYF
>.|.|TRBJ1-2|TRBV28
TGTGCCAGCAGTCCCGGGACGGAGACTAACTATGGCTACACCTTC
CASSPGTETNYGYTF
>.|TRBD2|TRBJ2-7|TRBV28
TGTGCCAGCAGTCAACTAGCGGGAGCCCCGTTCGAGCAGTACTTC
CASSQLAGAPFEQYF
>.|.|TRBJ2-7|TRBV27
TGTGCCAGCAGTTTACCGGCAGGTCTCAGGGACTACGAGCAGTACTTC
CASSLPAGLRDYEQYF
>.|.|TRBJ2-3|TRBV4-3
TGCGCCAGCAGCCTGGGACCGACTAGGCGCACAGATACGCAGTATTTT
CASSLGPTRRTDTQYF
>.|TRBD1|TRBJ2-2|TRBV7-8
TGTGCCAGCAGGGCTCCCGGGACAGGGACCACCGGGGAGCTGTTTTTT
CASRAPGTGTTGELFF
>.|.|TRBJ1-4|TRBV28
TGTGCCAGCAGTCTTTCAGGCATCGGTGAAAAACTGTTTTTT
CASSLSGIGEKLFF
>.|TRBD2|TRBJ2-7|TRBV29-1
TGCAGCGCGACCGGGACTAGCGGTAGCTCCTACGAGCAGTACTTC
CSATGTSGSSYEQYF
>.|.|TRBJ2-7|TRBV5-4
TGTGCCAGCAGCTCCGCGGGACAGTCCTACGAGCAGTACTTC
CASSSAGQSYEQYF
>few|.|TRBJ1-2|TRBV6-5
TGTGCCAGCAGTTCCGGAGGGAGCTATGGCTACACCTTC
CASSSGGSYGYTF
>few|.|TRBJ2-7|TRBV5-1
TGCGCCAGCAGCTCTACGACGGCCTTCTTGAGTTTC
CASSSTTAFLSF
>.|.|TRBJ1-2|TRBV27
TGTGCCAGCAGATACTCAGGGGCGGGTGGCTACACCTTC
CASRYSGAGGYTF
>.|.|TRBJ1-1|TRBV2
TGTGCCAGCAGAACAGGGCAGGATGAAGCTTTCTTT
CASRTGQDEAFF
>.|.|TRBJ2-7|TRBV29-1
TGCAGCGTTGCGACCCTTGGGGCCACCTACGAGCAGTACTTC
CSVATLGATYEQYF
>.|TRBD2|TRBJ2-2|TRBV7-2
TGTGCCAGCAGCCATTTACACCTAGCGGGAGGGCCCGGGGAGCTGTTTTTT
CASSHLHLAGGPGELFF